Given below is one TCR beta chain in context. Germline CDR1 and CDR2: SGHRS and YFSETQ. CDR3 length equals 15 residues. Trimming shortened V by 4 bases and J by 8 bases, and 21 bases separated the two germline ends. Healthy bone marrow donors supplied every sample. Primers: 60 Vbeta forward and 13 Jbeta reverse. TCRdb's copy holds only in-frame clones and misses some; the assay was immunoSEQ multiplex PCR. The sample has 100,000 to 150,000 clones, around 72% seen once. The data were taken from a study of cytomegalovirus exposure and HLA in healthy donors. The receptor's source is a woman between 18 and 29 years old in good health and CMV-seronegative. The material sequenced was PBMCs. This rearrangement joins TRBV5-1 to TRBJ2-5, with D possibly TRBD1 on 7 matching bases. CDR3 coding DNA: TGCGCCAGCAGCGCGGGGACAGCCCGAGGGGATACCCAGTACTTC. It yields the protein CASSAGTARGDTQYF.